The entry below describes one TCR beta chain. Its target is unknown. The data were obtained in a study of beta chain features in type 1 diabetes. Study results and limitations: Moderately but significantly shorter TCRB CDR3s were found in Type 1 diabetes patients in all four CD4+ subsets. Shorter templates may be favored by PCR, equally so in patients and controls.

The V gene lost 10 bases and the J gene lost 3 bases, with 15 bases spanning the gap. Germline V gives CDR1 MNHNY, CDR2 SVGAGI (reference sequence). The CDR3 covers 13 residues. Every isolated RNA sample was fully reverse transcribed, so sequencing captured expressed TCRB transcripts. Deep immunoSEQ sequencing covered naive, central memory and regulatory T cell samples. TCRdb's table, derived via immunoSEQ multiplex PCR, lists solely in-frame clones and lacks some. The sample records hundreds of thousands of clones, about 14% being singletons. Stem cell-like memory, regulatory, central memory and naive CD4+ cells were sorted via CD45RO/CCR7/CD25/CD127/CD95/CD27.

The receptor was derived from a young man with type 1 diabetes. The chain has TRBV6-6 and TRBJ1-1; D not resolved. The sample taken for sequencing was naive CD4+ T cells from blood. In nucleotides, the CDR3 is TGTGCCACCTCGGCATCCTTGGACACTGAAGCTTTCTTT. This translates into CATSASLDTEAFF.